A few counts support the clone carrying this TCR beta chain. Its target is not known. Germline V gene lookup returns CDR1 SEHNR and CDR2 FQNEAQ (reference sequence). This CDR3 is built from 15 residues. V was clipped by 5 bases and J by 6 bases; unmatched bases: 8. The sample belongs to a study of response to subunit inactivated influenza vaccine. Study conclusions and caveats: Authors suggested each seasonal flu vaccination may recruit only limited numbers of new T cells.

TCRdb recomputed calls from the RT-PCR reads with MiXCR, one row per CDR3 protein. The sample consists of about 240,000 distinct CDR3 sequences, over 9% of them appearing once. The clonotype originates from a man aged 50 or older who received an inactivated influenza vaccine. This specimen consisted of non-naive T cells sorted from PBMCs, obtained 14 to 15 days before vaccination. This chain uses TRBV7-9 with TRBJ2-1; the match to TRBD2 covers 9 bases. This CDR3 reads CASSAYLLAGNEQFF. The CDR3 coding sequence is TGTGCCAGCAGCGCATATTTACTAGCGGGCAATGAGCAGTTCTTC.